This T cell receptor (beta chain) was retrieved from a study of T cell responses to AZD1222 COVID-19 vaccine. Study findings and constraints: Nearly half of spike-specific TCRs reportedly go after variant regions that carry no mutations.

Clones were sequenced by immunoSEQ multiplex PCR, and TCRdb holds only the in-frame ones, with some missing. The sample lists approximately 82,000 clones, 90% to 95% seen once, with around 4.9% in the top ten. Notes on this clone: Its antigen is unidentified.

The source is an adult in good health. This sample comprised peripheral blood, obtained on day 0 of AZD1222 vaccination.

The CDR3 here is CASRLDRAGEKLFF. CDR3 in DNA: TGTGCCAGCAGACTAGACAGGGCGGGGGAAAAACTGTTTTTT. The J gene is TRBJ1-4, the V gene TRBV2; 7 bases fit TRBD1. This CDR3 region has 14 residues. Germline trimming cut 6 bases from V and 8 bases from J; bases unmatched to any gene: 9. Germline V gene lookup returns CDR1 SNHLY and CDR2 FYNNEI.